In its sample, the clone carrying this T cell receptor beta chain was seen once. What it recognizes is unknown. CDR1 is MGHRA and CDR2 is YSYEKL in the germline V gene. This CDR3 region has 18 residues. The V and J ends lost 2 bases and 13 bases, in that order; junction bases with no gene match: 14. The data derive from a study of T cell responses to AZD1222 COVID-19 vaccine. The study's findings and limits: Donors skewed white British and female; clonal diversity was possibly underestimated. The reported proportion of spike-specific TCRs targeting unmutated variant regions was nearly half. The repertoires were collected only after the peak T cell response.

The repertoire was sequenced with immunoSEQ multiplex PCR; TCRdb's copy has only in-frame clones and lacks some. The sample yields roughly 140,000 clones, over 75% seen once. The sample was peripheral blood, taken 28 days after the second AZD1222 dose. The TCR sequence derives from an adult who received the AZD1222 COVID-19 vaccine. V is TRBV4-1 and J is TRBJ2-1, with 16 bases identical to TRBD2. The DNA of the CDR3 is TGCGCCAGCAGCCAACCCCCGGCGGGACTAGCGGGAGGGCCGGGCCAGTTCTTC. Its translation is CASSQPPAGLAGGPGQFF.